This T cell receptor beta chain was captured in a study of T cell clonotyping in hematopoietic cell transplantation. Study context: Cytoreduction preceded collection of pretransplant recipient samples.

Produced via immunoSEQ multiplex PCR; TCRdb's table is partial and in-frame only. The sample consists of fewer than 50,000 clones, approximately 84% of them appearing once. Regarding this clone: Its antigen is unidentified.

Deletions cut 4 bases from V and 1 base from J, with 13 bases between. Germline V gene sequence: CDR1 SGHRS, CDR2 YFSETQ. The CDR3 has 15 amino acids. Study findings and constraints: Without cell sorting, CD4 versus CD8 contributions remain unresolved.

Time point reported: recipient sample about 28 days before transplant, after cytoreduction. Samples: about 28 days before transplant, then days 30, 100 and 180 after. This specimen was peripheral blood mononuclear cells, taken before stem cell transplant. This sequence was found in a man aged 60-69 years with biphenotypic leukemia. Some clones in this sample may be carry-over from other donors' samples. The J gene is TRBJ2-3, the V gene TRBV5-1; D is possibly TRBD2 (6 bases). CDR3 bases: TGCGCCAGCAGCCCTGGGGGAGGCCGCACAGATACGCAGTATTTT. It encodes CASSPGGGRTDTQYF.